This T cell receptor (beta chain) was observed in a study of immune heterogeneity within non-small cell lung tumors. This clonotype has more than one count but fewer than ten. Its antigen is still unknown. Multiplex PCR was performed with 32 V and 13 J primers, and it amplified TCR beta CDR3. TCRdb processed the multiplex PCR reads anew with MiXCR; each CDR3 protein has one entry. The sample includes 6,500 or so distinct CDR3 sequences, about 20% seen only once; the top ten take about 15%. Findings of the study overall: Comparison across individual patients showed largely distinct high-frequency T-cell receptor beta clonotypes. Identical dominant CDR3 beta clonotypes recurred among a patient's tumor sites, alongside site-unique high-frequency clones. In tumor regions, T-cell clonality showed a moderate but significant correlation with local tumor mutational burden (R approximately 0.33).

Template came from bulk tumor genomic DNA, at roughly 600 ng per sample. Every primary tumor yielded several biopsies, spaced far apart, that were taken during surgery. These patients got curative surgery after being newly diagnosed with untreated non-small cell lung cancer. CDR1 and CDR2 (germline): MNHEY, SMNVEV (reference sequence). The CDR3 runs 17 residues. Trimming cost V 1 base and J 10 bases; bases outside gene matches: 10. V is TRBV27 and J is TRBJ2-1; 13 bases are shared with TRBD2. The origin of this receptor is a female donor with non-small cell lung cancer. Material for sequencing was lung tumor tissue. In nucleotides, the CDR3 is TGTGCCAGCAGTTTATTCACTAGCGGGAGGGTAATCGACGAGCAGTTCTTC. The encoded protein is CASSLFTSGRVIDEQFF.